Here is one TCR beta chain with its context. This CDR3 comprises 15 residues. CDR1 is LNHDA and CDR2 is SQIVND in the germline V gene (reference sequence). V was pared by 6 bases and J by 0 bases, with 15 bases between. This record belongs to a study of cytomegalovirus exposure and HLA in healthy donors. PCR employed 60 Vbeta and 13 Jbeta primers. Using immunoSEQ multiplex PCR, the repertoire was profiled, and TCRdb retains in-frame clones only, with some absent. The table shows tens of thousands of clones, with over 60% occurring only once. This TCR came from a young man in good health and CMV-seronegative. The chain employs TRBV19 and TRBJ2-7, with D perhaps TRBD1 (5 bases). The sample comprised PBMCs. The CDR3 DNA follows: TGTGCCAGTAGCGTAATTACAGGTCCCTCCTACGAGCAGTACTTC. Protein product: CASSVITGPSYEQYF.